One sample yielded the 17 T cell receptor beta chains listed below, sequenced in a study of Graves' ophthalmopathy and Graves' hyperthyroidism. CDR3 regions of TCR beta were amplified from RNA transcripts. Scientists carried out first-round RT-PCR using HTBI primers and then a second-round multiplex PCR. TCRdb re-derived calls from the multiplex PCR reads in MiXCR, one entry per CDR3 protein. Among over a million distinct CDR3 sequences listed, around a third were seen once. Sequencing used peripheral blood or thyroid tissue (not recorded which). The receptors come from an adult man with Graves' hyperthyroidism.

This chain uses TRBV7-2 with TRBJ1-5; D ambiguous. V shed 0 bases and J shed 9 bases, with 6 bases lying between them. This CDR3 spans 12 amino acids. Germline V gene sequence: CDR1 SGHTA, CDR2 FQGNSA. The CDR3: CASSLADGPQHF. The CDR3 nucleotides read TGTGCCAGCAGCTTAGCTGATGGGCCCCAGCATTTT.

The chain has TRBV6-5 and TRBJ1-2; unclear D gene. Germline V gene lookup returns CDR1 MNHEY and CDR2 SVGAGI. The CDR3 runs to 15 residues. V gave up 2 bases and J gave up 0 bases, with 10 bases separating them. CDR3 DNA sequence: TGTGCCAGCAGTTACAGTAATTTAGCTAACTATGGCTACACCTTC. Encoded protein: CASSYSNLANYGYTF.

This clonotype was observed a few times. In this CDR3 the conserved last residue, phenylalanine or tryptophan, is missing, so a read error is likely. J is TRBJ2-7 and V is TRBV7-9; D unclear. V shed 2 bases and J shed 0 bases, with 5 bases lying between them. The CDR3 has 13 amino acids. CDR1 is SEHNR, CDR2 FQNEAQ, per germline (reference sequence). The CDR3 DNA follows: TGTGCCAGCAGCTTAACTGACTCCTACGAGCAGTACCTC. Residues: CASSLTDSYEQYL.

To note about this clonotype: This may stem from a read error, because a much larger clone lies one nucleotide away. Because the CDR3 is missing its conserved closing phenylalanine or tryptophan, this is likely a read error. CDR3 bases: TGTGCCAGCACAAAAACAGGGCAGAGGACTGAAGCTTTCCTT. Translated, it gives CASTKTGQRTEAFL. This chain connects TRBV9 to TRBJ1-1; TRBD1 might be the D (6 bases). Germline V gene data show CDR1 as SGDLS and CDR2 as YYNGEE. The CDR3 is 14 residues long. Trimming stripped 6 bases from V and 5 bases from J, with 17 bases between.

This sequence joins TRBV9 and TRBJ1-5; tentatively, D is TRBD1 (5 bases). Germline CDR1 and CDR2: SGDLS and YYNGEE. The V end was cut by 4 bases, the J end by 5 bases, with 13 bases between. The CDR3 totals 14 residues. The CDR3 bases are TGTGCCAGCAGCCCCGGGACCCCGTATCAGCCCCAGCATTTT. Translated: CASSPGTPYQPQHF.

This clonotype was counted at least ten times. The J gene is TRBJ2-7, the V gene TRBV10-1; D is uncertain. CDR3 size: 12 residues. The germline V gene has CDR1 WNHNN and CDR2 SYGVQD (reference sequence). Trimming shortened V by 6 bases and J by 2 bases, and 8 bases separated the two germline ends. CDR3 nucleotide sequence: TGCGCCAGCAGCGTAACTACCTACGAGCAGTACTTC. Translated: CASSVTTYEQYF.

The chain carries TRBV19 and TRBJ2-7; D gene uncertain. Germline loops: CDR1 LNHDA, CDR2 SQIVND (reference sequence). V shed 1 base and J shed 0 bases, with 13 bases lying between them. The CDR3 is 16 amino acids. DNA of the CDR3: TGTGCCAGTAGTATAGCGGACGGCTCCAGCTCCTACGAGCAGTACTTC. Its translation: CASSIADGSSSYEQYF.

The chain uses TRBV12-3 or TRBV12-4 and TRBJ2-5, with unresolved D. V lost 4 bases and J 5 bases, leaving 11 bases between the germline ends. The CDR3 length is 13 residues. As DNA, the CDR3 is TGTGCCAGCAGTTACGGCATGGCCGAGACCCAGTACTTC. This codes for CASSYGMAETQYF.

The J gene is TRBJ1-5, the V gene TRBV10-2, with TRBD1 matching over 7 bases. This CDR3 has 20 amino acids. V gave up 5 bases and J gave up 4 bases; unmatched junction bases: 23. In germline, CDR1 is WSHSY, CDR2 SAAADI. Here the CDR3 reads CASSSPGDSGGKVGNQPQHF. CDR3 in DNA: TGCGCCAGCAGTTCCCCGGGGGATTCAGGGGGAAAGGTCGGGAATCAGCCCCAGCATTTT.

As to this clonotype: It is likely a read error: a sequence one base away is far more abundant. Given the absence of the conserved phenylalanine or tryptophan at the CDR3 end, a read error is likely. The chain recombines TRBV7-4 with TRBJ2-5; D is possibly TRBD1 or TRBD2 (6 bases each). This CDR3 comprises 13 residues. The V end lost 6 bases, the J end lost 4 bases, and 12 bases lay between the germline ends. Germline CDR1 SGHVT, CDR2 SQSDAQ. The CDR3 loop reads CASSLSGAETQYL. The CDR3 bases are TGTGCCAGCAGTTTATCGGGGGCAGAGACCCAGTACCTC.

Turning to this clonotype: One end of the junction is discordant with germline, which a read error may explain. The V and J genes are TRBV6-4 and TRBJ1-6, with D perhaps matching TRBD1 (5 bases). The CDR3 length is 17 residues. Germline CDR1 and CDR2: MRHNA and SNTAGT. CDR3 amino acids: CASSYSWKGRTSSPLHF. The CDR3 coding sequence is TGTGCCAGCAGTTACTCGTGGAAGGGACGGACTAGTTCACCCCTCCACTTT.

This clonotype was observed a handful of times. The genes are TRBV10-3 and TRBJ2-5; the match to TRBD1 covers 7 bases. Gene TRBJ2-7 matches the end of the DNA better, so the J call may be wrong. The CDR3 loop spans 15 amino acids. The V gene's germline CDR1 is ENHRY and CDR2 SYGVKD. Here the CDR3 DNA reads TGTGCCAGCAGGTCAGCTGTCAGGGACAGCCACGAGCAGTACTTC. Its protein is CASRSAVRDSHEQYF.

Of note for this clonotype: A read error may explain this, as a much larger clone is one base away. This rearrangement joins TRBV11-2 to TRBJ2-7; the D is unclear. The CDR3 totals 12 residues. Germline CDR1 is SGHAT and CDR2 is FQNNGV. CDR3 in DNA: TGTGCCAGCAGAAGGAGCTCCTACGAGCATTACTTC. It codes for CASRRSSYEHYF.

The rearrangement uses TRBV10-3 and TRBJ2-1; the match to TRBD2 covers 9 bases. Trimming took 0 bases from V and 15 from J; bases not matched to a gene: 18. The CDR3 loop spans 17 amino acids. CDR1 and CDR2 (germline): ENHRY, SYGVKD. CDR3 DNA: TGTGCCATCAGTGAGTCGATTAGCGGGAGCCTCAGCAACCGTCGGTTCTTC. This sequence encodes CAISESISGSLSNRRFF.

This clonotype has more than one count but fewer than ten. The V call is TRBV29-1, the J call TRBJ1-5; TRBD1 matches 8 bases. The CDR3 has 14 amino acids. Germline loops: CDR1 SQVTM, CDR2 ANQGSEA. Trimming took 6 bases from V and 6 from J; bases not matched to a gene: 10. DNA for the CDR3: TGCAGCGTCGCCACAGGGGGAAAAGGTCAGCCCCAGCATTTT. Amino acids: CSVATGGKGQPQHF.

This chain uses TRBV2 with TRBJ1-1; D remains unclear. The CDR3 is 11 amino acids. Germline assignment: CDR1 SNHLY and CDR2 FYNNEI. V lost 9 bases and J 4 bases, leaving 9 bases between the germline ends. The CDR3 protein is CARVSTTEAFF. The CDR3, as DNA: TGTGCCAGGGTATCGACCACTGAAGCTTTCTTT.

This clonotype appeared many times. This sequence joins TRBV10-2 and TRBJ1-4; TRBD1 agrees at 7 bases. The CDR3 loop spans 15 amino acids. With V trimmed by 4 bases and J by 7 bases, 9 bases remained unmatched. Germline CDR1 and CDR2: WSHSY and SAAADI. CDR3 residues: CASSGPPWTGEKLFF. The CDR3 DNA reads TGCGCCAGCAGTGGCCCTCCGTGGACAGGTGAAAAACTGTTTTTT.